The entry that follows covers one TCR beta chain sequence. This sample was included in a study of blood T cell repertoires in COVID-19. Study-wide context: Sample material is recorded as cDNA or gDNA derived from T cells, B-cell-depleted T cells, or PBMCs.

Assay used: immunoSEQ multiplex PCR; TCRdb lists only in-frame clones, some missing. Of about 190,000 clones listed, around 80% are singletons. Trimming left V 10 bases short and J 7 bases short, with 20 bases between. This CDR3 region has 15 residues. Germline lookup yields CDR1 SEHNR and CDR2 FQNEAQ (reference sequence). Sequenced sample: peripheral blood. This receptor was identified in a human donor in a cohort sampled during active COVID-19. The gene calls are TRBV7-9 and TRBJ1-6; TRBD1 is a possible D gene (5 bases). The CDR3 DNA reads as TGTGCCACCGACCCCTTTGGGCAGGGAAATTCACCCCTCCACTTT. Its protein is CATDPFGQGNSPLHF.